One TCR beta chain is described in this entry. The antigen is undetermined. TCRdb's table, derived via immunoSEQ multiplex PCR, lists solely in-frame clones and lacks some. Counted here are under 150,000 clones, around four fifths occurring once; the ten biggest clones make up around 4.3%. The data are from a study of T cell responses to AZD1222 COVID-19 vaccine. Per the germline V gene, CDR1 is MDHEN and CDR2 is SYDVKM. The CDR3 is 15 amino acids. V shed 4 bases and J 4 bases; nucleotides not matched to a gene: 9. Whole-study findings and limits: CD4 TCRs covered the whole spike, strongest at regions 160-218 and 743-854.

This rearrangement joins TRBV28 to TRBJ1-2; TRBD1 matches at 7 bases. The TCR sequence derives from an adult in good health. Sequenced here: peripheral blood, sampled on day 0 of MenACWY control vaccination. The CDR3: CASSYGPGQFYGYTF. The CDR3 coding sequence is TGTGCCAGCAGTTATGGCCCGGGACAGTTCTATGGCTACACCTTC.